A single sample gave rise to the 22 T cell receptor beta chains below, sequenced in a study of OX40 agonist ivuxolimab in advanced cancers. The assay was immunoSEQ multiplex PCR, and TCRdb's table has in-frame clones only and misses some. Found here are about 91,000 clones, roughly 85% of them singletons; the top ten hold approximately 0.5%. The sample consisted of CD4+ or CD8+ T cells sorted from blood, taken in a trial of the OX40 agonist ivuxolimab. The receptors were gathered from an adult with an advanced solid tumor such as melanoma, head and neck, liver or kidney cancer.

The genes are TRBV5-1 and TRBJ1-3, with D unclear. CDR3 length: 15 residues. Deletions cut 4 bases from V and 0 bases from J, with 11 bases between. Germline CDR1 SGHRS, CDR2 YFSETQ. The CDR3 DNA sequence: TGCGCCAGCAGCCTCGGGCTCCGCTCTGGAAACACCATATATTTT. As protein: CASSLGLRSGNTIYF.

The chain is built from TRBV28 and TRBJ1-6; perhaps TRBD1 as D (6 bases). The V gene's germline CDR1 is MDHEN and CDR2 SYDVKM. This CDR3 region has 14 residues. Trimming took 8 bases from V and 12 from J, leaving 20 bases between them. Written as DNA, the CDR3 is TGTGCCAGCCTCTCACAGGGAAGTATGGGACCCCTCCACTTT. This gives the protein CASLSQGSMGPLHF.

The V gene is TRBV15, the J gene TRBJ1-1; D is possibly TRBD1 (6 bases). The V end was cut by 0 bases, the J end by 4 bases, with 9 bases between. CDR1 and CDR2 from the germline V gene are LNHNV and YYDKDF (reference sequence). The CDR3 has 14 residues. The chain's CDR3 is CATSRDVGATEAFF. The CDR3 coding sequence is TGTGCCACCAGCAGAGATGTGGGGGCCACTGAAGCTTTCTTT.

The V gene is TRBV11-2, the J gene TRBJ1-1; unclear D gene. The ends were cut back, 2 bases at V and 6 bases at J, with 10 bases in the middle. This CDR3 contains 13 residues. CDR1 is SGHAT, CDR2 FQNNGV, per germline. CDR3 sequence reads: CASSLSLGAEAFF. The CDR3 DNA reads as TGTGCCAGCAGCTTATCGCTCGGGGCTGAAGCTTTCTTT.

The V gene is TRBV4-1, the J gene TRBJ1-4, with TRBD1 matching 9 bases. The germline V gene encodes CDR1 MGHRA and CDR2 YSYEKL. CDR3 length equals 18 residues. V was pared by 0 bases and J by 10 bases, with 15 bases of the junction left unmatched. This chain's CDR3 is CASSQDESWRTGDGKLFF. As DNA, the CDR3 is TGCGCCAGCAGCCAAGATGAGTCGTGGAGGACAGGGGACGGAAAACTGTTTTTT.

This chain joins TRBV7-3 and TRBJ2-1, with a possible D match to TRBD2 (5 bases). Germline V lookup: CDR1 SGHTA, CDR2 FQGTGA. This CDR3 spans 15 amino acids. Trimming pared 3 bases from V and 3 bases from J, leaving 12 bases between. CDR3 nucleotide sequence: TGTGCCAGCAGCTTGCCTACGGGGAGCTACAATGAGCAGTTCTTC. Protein product: CASSLPTGSYNEQFF.

This chain uses TRBV7-9 with TRBJ1-2; tentative D call: TRBD1 (5 bases). CDR1 SEHNR and CDR2 FQNEAQ come from the germline V gene (reference sequence). The V end was cut by 5 bases, the J end by 13 bases, with 17 bases between. CDR3 length: 12 residues. CDR3 sequence reads: CASSPLPRQLTF. Written as DNA, the CDR3 is TGTGCCAGCAGCCCCCTCCCCCGACAGCTCACCTTC.

This clone was seen a single time. In DNA form, the CDR3 reads TGCAGCGTGGGTGGCGATAGGACCCAGTACTTC. The encoded protein is CSVGGDRTQYF. This chain joins TRBV29-1 and TRBJ2-5; no definite D call. Germline V gene lookup returns CDR1 SQVTM and CDR2 ANQGSEA. The ends were cut back, 6 bases at V and 7 bases at J, with 12 bases in the middle. The CDR3 covers 11 residues. Combining the CDR3 with reference TRBV29-1 and TRBJ2-5 gives the whole variable domain SAVISQKPSRDICQRGTSLTIQCQVDSQVTMMFWYRQQPGQSLTLIATANQGSEATYESGFVIDKFPISRPNLTFSTLTVSNMSPEDSSIYLCSVGGDRTQYFGPGTRLLVL.

Here the CDR3 DNA reads TGTGCCAGCAGTCGAAGTCCGGGGACAGGGGGCTACACCATCGGAGCTTTCTTT. Residues: CASSRSPGTGGYTIGAFF. V and J are TRBV11-2 and TRBJ1-1; the match to TRBD1 covers 12 bases. V shed 6 bases, J shed 10 bases, and the junction held 21 bases outside the gene matches. This CDR3 contains 18 residues. The germline gives CDR1 SGHAT, CDR2 FQNNGV.

The rearrangement uses TRBV2 and TRBJ1-2, with 10 bases lining up with TRBD1. With V trimmed by 5 bases and J by 6 bases, 3 bases remained unmatched. The CDR3 has 13 amino acids. Germline CDR1 reads SNHLY; CDR2 reads FYNNEI. The CDR3 here is CASSSGTGDGYTF. DNA of the CDR3: TGTGCCAGCAGTTCCGGGACAGGGGATGGCTACACCTTC.

The V and J genes are TRBV7-9 and TRBJ2-1; TRBD2 is a possible D gene (6 bases). The CDR3 runs to 12 residues. Germline V gene sequence: CDR1 SEHNR, CDR2 FQNEAQ (reference sequence). Trimming removed 3 bases at V and 15 bases at J, with 15 bases between. The CDR3 loop reads CASSLGLEEGFF. The CDR3 coding sequence is TGTGCCAGCAGCTTGGGACTCGAAGAGGGGTTCTTC.

The CDR3 loop reads CASRSGRGGNQPQHF. As DNA, the CDR3 is TGTGCCAGCAGGAGTGGGAGGGGTGGCAATCAGCCCCAGCATTTT. The J gene is TRBJ1-5, the V gene TRBV4-2, with D possibly being TRBD1 (5 bases). CDR1 is LGHNA, CDR2 YNFKEQ, per germline. Trimming cost V 6 bases and J 2 bases, with 14 bases left between them. CDR3 length: 15 residues.

The chain joins TRBV7-2 to TRBJ2-1; tentatively, D is TRBD1 (6 bases). Trimming left V 4 bases short and J 10 bases short, with 11 bases between. Germline V gene lookup returns CDR1 SGHTA and CDR2 FQGNSA. The CDR3 consists of 12 residues. The CDR3 DNA follows: TGTGCCAGCAGCTGGTCTGACAGGGAGCAGTTCTTC. This codes for CASSWSDREQFF.

The gene calls are TRBV6-4 and TRBJ1-1, with TRBD1 identical over 8 bases. The germline CDR1 and CDR2 sequences are MRHNA and SNTAGT. The length of the CDR3 is 16 residues. V lost 7 bases, J lost 7 bases, and 17 bases stayed unmatched. This CDR3 reads CASTPVSDRASSEAFF. CDR3 nucleotides: TGTGCCAGCACTCCTGTATCGGACAGGGCGTCTAGTGAAGCTTTCTTT.

This chain connects TRBV18 to TRBJ1-2; TRBD1 matches at 9 bases. J was trimmed by 6 bases and V by 3 bases; bases with no gene match: 8. The CDR3 contains 15 residues. Germline V gene sequence: CDR1 KGHSH, CDR2 LQKENI. CDR3 coding DNA: TGTGCCAGCTCACCCGGCCGGGACAGGGTACATGGCTACACCTTC. Translated: CASSPGRDRVHGYTF.

CDR3 region: CASSLDSYRSGYTF. The CDR3 coding sequence is TGTGCCAGCAGCTTAGATTCATATCGGAGTGGCTACACCTTC. The chain couples TRBV7-8 to TRBJ1-2, with D hard to call. The CDR3 extends over 14 amino acids. The germline V and J ends were trimmed by 1 base and 7 bases, with 13 bases remaining between them. Looked up from germline, CDR1 is SGHVS and CDR2 is FQNEAQ.

This clone occurred a few times. The chain links TRBV5-1 to TRBJ2-7, with D unresolved. Trimming removed 0 bases from V and 1 base from J, with 8 bases in between. Germline V CDR1 and CDR2: SGHRS, YFSETQ. The CDR3 contains 14 residues. This CDR3 reads CASSLVPQSYEQYF. The CDR3 nucleotides read TGCGCCAGCAGCTTGGTTCCACAATCCTACGAGCAGTACTTC.

The chain carries TRBV5-6 and TRBJ2-3; 11 bases fit TRBD2. The germline V gene has CDR1 SGHDT and CDR2 YYEEEE. V lost 4 bases and J lost 6; bases outside the gene matches: 7. The length of the CDR3 is 15 residues. CDR3 in amino acids: CASSAVAGGRDTQYF. CDR3 coding DNA: TGTGCCAGCAGCGCAGTAGCGGGGGGGCGGGATACGCAGTATTTT.

The chain employs TRBV11-3 and TRBJ2-1; TRBD1 matches at 8 bases. V was clipped by 4 bases and J by 9 bases; unmatched bases: 8. CDR1 and CDR2 from the germline V gene are SGHNT and YENEEA. The CDR3 loop spans 14 amino acids. The DNA for the CDR3 is TGTGCCAGCAGCTCTCGGACAGGGAAAGGTGAGCAGTTCTTC. Translating gives CASSSRTGKGEQFF.

About this clone itself: Because it lacks the conserved phenylalanine or tryptophan at the end, this CDR3 is likely a read error. The genes are TRBV7-9 and TRBJ1-6; perhaps TRBD1 as D (6 bases). The CDR3 loop spans 14 amino acids. From germline, CDR1 is SEHNR and CDR2 FQNEAQ (reference sequence). With 7 bases removed from V and 5 bases from J, the gap between germline ends came to 12 bases. CDR3: CASTEDSHNSPLHL. The CDR3 nucleotides read TGTGCCAGCACCGAGGACAGCCATAATTCACCCCTCCACCTT.

This chain joins TRBV5-4 and TRBJ1-5, with D tentatively TRBD1 (6 bases). Trimming cost V 4 bases and J 1 base, with 15 bases left between them. The CDR3 contains 16 residues. Germline loops: CDR1 SGHNT, CDR2 YYREEE (reference sequence). The CDR3: CASSLTGSGSNQPQHF. The CDR3 bases are TGTGCCAGCAGCCTAACAGGGTCGGGAAGCAATCAGCCCCAGCATTTT.

This clone was observed once. The chain recombines TRBV5-4 with TRBJ2-5, with TRBD1 matching 8 bases. In germline, CDR1 is SGHNT, CDR2 YYREEE (reference sequence). The CDR3 is made up of 13 amino acids. V trimming: 4 bases; J trimming: 5 bases; junction bases outside the gene matches: 4. CDR3 sequence reads: CASSQQGGETQYF. CDR3 in DNA: TGTGCCAGCAGCCAACAGGGGGGTGAGACCCAGTACTTC.